Listed here are 25 T cell receptor beta chains from one sample, sequenced in a study of T-cell reconstitution after alpha-beta-depleted transplantation in children. Unique molecular identifiers were used in preparing the TCRbeta library. TCRdb passed the PCR reads through MiXCR, listing each CDR3 protein once. This sample has 300,000 or so distinct CDR3 sequences; nearly 10% occur once, and the top ten carry roughly 9.1%. The sequences come from PBMCs from the stem cell graft donor, collected from the stem cell graft. Receptors originate from a human donor who donated a stem cell graft to a child with SCID.

This clonotype was seen only a few times. The chain carries TRBV18 and TRBJ2-1, with 7 bases matching TRBD1. CDR1 is KGHSH and CDR2 is LQKENI in the germline V gene. This CDR3 spans 13 amino acids. V was pared by 5 bases and J by 7 bases, with 5 bases of the junction left unmatched. DNA for the CDR3: TGTGCCAGCTCAGACCGGGACAGAAATGAGCAGTTCTTC. Amino acids: CASSDRDRNEQFF.

The CDR3 DNA reads as TGCGCCAGCAGCTTGGCCATAGAGACCCAGTACTTC. It translates to CASSLAIETQYF. This chain joins TRBV5-1 and TRBJ2-5; D remains ambiguous. The germline V gene encodes CDR1 SGHRS and CDR2 YFSETQ. Trimming shortened V by 0 bases and J by 4 bases, and 4 bases separated the two germline ends. There are 12 residues in the CDR3.

With respect to this clonotype: A junction end diverges from the germline sequence, so it may reflect a read error. J is TRBJ2-7 and V is TRBV10-2; perhaps TRBD1 as D (6 bases). Germline CDR1 reads WSHSY; CDR2 reads SAAADI. The CDR3 is made up of 14 amino acids. The CDR3 region has the DNA TGCGCCACCAGTTGGACAGATGTTGGCTACGAGCAGTACTTC. It specifies CATSWTDVGYEQYF.

This chain uses TRBV29-1 with TRBJ2-7; D tentatively reads TRBD1 or TRBD2 (5 bases each). With 8 bases removed from V and 6 bases from J, the gap between germline ends came to 14 bases. The CDR3 contains 11 residues. Germline-derived CDR1 and CDR2 are SQVTM and ANQGSEA. The CDR3 DNA is TGCAGCCTGCCCCCAGGGACCGAGCAGTACTTC. Translating it yields CSLPPGTEQYF.

Many counts were recorded for this clonotype. The V gene is TRBV9, the J gene TRBJ2-3; tentatively, D is TRBD2 (7 bases). The CDR3 has 17 residues. V lost 4 bases and J lost 0, with 18 bases in between. Germline CDR1 SGDLS, CDR2 YYNGEE. CDR3 in DNA: TGTGCCAGCAGCCTAAAGGGGGGGGACTATAGCACAGATACGCAGTATTTT. Its protein product is CASSLKGGDYSTDTQYF.

The chain recombines TRBV5-1 with TRBJ1-6; no reliable D call. This CDR3 spans 14 amino acids. Trimming stripped 0 bases from V and 5 bases from J, with 6 bases between. Germline lookup yields CDR1 SGHRS and CDR2 YFSETQ. The CDR3 spells CASSLAGDNSPLHF. Written as DNA, the CDR3 is TGCGCCAGCAGCTTGGCCGGGGATAATTCACCCCTCCACTTT.

J is TRBJ2-5 and V is TRBV5-1; D possibly corresponds to TRBD1 (7 bases). The CDR3 runs to 16 residues. Germline CDR1 SGHRS, CDR2 YFSETQ. The V gene lost 0 bases and the J gene lost 3 bases, with 15 bases spanning the gap. The CDR3 here is CASSLAVGGQKETQYF. CDR3 nucleotides: TGCGCCAGCAGCTTGGCCGTCGGGGGACAGAAAGAGACCCAGTACTTC.

The table lists this clonotype with a few counts. This chain joins TRBV28 and TRBJ1-6; D is undetermined. Per the germline V gene, CDR1 is MDHEN and CDR2 is SYDVKM. The V end was cut by 7 bases, the J end by 0 bases, with 7 bases between. This CDR3 region has 14 residues. The CDR3 protein is CASKTSSYNSPLHF. CDR3 nucleotides: TGTGCCAGCAAGACGAGCTCCTATAATTCACCCCTCCACTTT.

The V gene is TRBV7-3, the J gene TRBJ2-3; 8 bases fit TRBD2. CDR3 length equals 14 residues. From germline, CDR1 is SGHTA and CDR2 FQGTGA. With 2 bases clipped from V and 5 bases from J, the junction kept 3 bases outside the gene matches. CDR3 in DNA: TGTGCCAGCAGCTTACGGGGGGGGGAAGATACGCAGTATTTT. This encodes CASSLRGGEDTQYF.

This chain links TRBV12-3 or TRBV12-4 with TRBJ1-4; 7 nucleotides agree with TRBD1. CDR3 length equals 16 residues. After removal of 5 bases from V and 0 bases from J, the junction contained 6 bases not matched to a gene. CDR3: CASSRGQTSTNEKLFF. CDR3 sequence (DNA): TGTGCCAGCAGTAGGGGACAGACATCAACTAATGAAAAACTGTTTTTT.

This clonotype was counted a few times. The chain links TRBV20-1 to TRBJ2-4, with a tentative D call TRBD2 (6 bases). Trimming cost V 8 bases and J 3 bases, with 14 bases left between them. Germline values: CDR1 DFQATT, CDR2 SNEGSKA (reference sequence). CDR3 length equals 13 residues. The CDR3 sequence: CSFTGGNKNIQYF. In DNA form, the CDR3 reads TGCAGTTTCACTGGGGGGAACAAAAACATTCAGTACTTC.

This clonotype was counted between two and nine times. The chain couples TRBV12-3 or TRBV12-4 to TRBJ2-5; either TRBD1 or TRBD2 may supply D (5 bases each). V lost 6 bases and J lost 3, with 14 bases in between. The CDR3 consists of 14 residues. The CDR3, as DNA: TGTGCCAGCAGCTGGGACGGGGTAAAAGAGACCCAGTACTTC. Translation gives CASSWDGVKETQYF.

The CDR3 nucleotides read TGTGCCAGCAGCAGCCCAGGGGGATTTGAAAAACTGTTTTTT. Its translation: CASSSPGGFEKLFF. The chain employs TRBV7-2 and TRBJ1-4; 7 bases match TRBD1. The germline V gene encodes CDR1 SGHTA and CDR2 FQGNSA. The length of the CDR3 is 14 residues. V was pared by 5 bases and J by 7 bases, with 7 bases of the junction left unmatched.

This clonotype has only a few counts. The chain couples TRBV18 to TRBJ1-2; D remains ambiguous. Trimming stripped 3 bases from V and 8 bases from J, with 7 bases between. This CDR3 has 11 residues. The germline gives CDR1 KGHSH, CDR2 LQKENI. The CDR3 loop reads CASSPEMGYTF. CDR3 DNA: TGTGCCAGCTCACCCGAGATGGGCTACACCTTC. Based on the CDR3 plus reference TRBV18 and TRBJ1-2, the full variable domain is NAGVMQNPRHLVRRRGQEARLRCSPMKGHSHVYWYRQLPEEGLKFMVYLQKENIIDESGMPKERFSAEFPKEGPSILRIQQVVRGDSAAYFCASSPEMGYTFGSGTRLTVV.

This clonotype was counted at least ten times. The chain employs TRBV12-3 or TRBV12-4 and TRBJ1-1; weak D call: TRBD1 (6 bases). The CDR3 runs to 13 residues. V was clipped by 10 bases and J by 1 base, with 13 bases between them. The CDR3 DNA is TGTGCCACCTCACAGGGTTCGAACACTGAAGCTTTCTTT. Its translation is CATSQGSNTEAFF.

The rearrangement links TRBV18 to TRBJ2-6, with D hard to call. The CDR3 extends over 15 amino acids. Germline CDR1 and CDR2: KGHSH and LQKENI. Trimming pared 2 bases from V and 4 bases from J, leaving 9 bases between. This CDR3 reads CASSPLGTGANVLTF. The CDR3 coding sequence is TGTGCCAGCTCACCATTGGGTACCGGGGCCAACGTCCTGACTTTC. Together with reference TRBV18 and TRBJ2-6, the CDR3 gives the full variable domain: NAGVMQNPRHLVRRRGQEARLRCSPMKGHSHVYWYRQLPEEGLKFMVYLQKENIIDESGMPKERFSAEFPKEGPSILRIQQVVRGDSAAYFCASSPLGTGANVLTFGAGSRLTVL.

The J gene is TRBJ1-2, the V gene TRBV12-3 or TRBV12-4; unclear D gene. The CDR3 length is 13 residues. V lost 6 bases to trimming and J lost 4 bases, with 12 bases between them. The CDR3 nucleotides read TGTGCCAGCAGGCGAACAGAACGCTATGGCTACACCTTC. Its protein product is CASRRTERYGYTF.

This clonotype appeared a few times. V and J are TRBV6-5 and TRBJ2-1; D is uncertain. The CDR3 is 14 amino acids. The germline V and J ends were trimmed by 0 bases and 5 bases, with 8 bases remaining between them. Germline assignment: CDR1 MNHEY and CDR2 SVGAGI. In DNA form, the CDR3 reads TGTGCCAGCAGTTACTCGCTCGGAAACAATGAGCAGTTCTTC. Residues: CASSYSLGNNEQFF.

This clonotype was seen a handful of times. The chain couples TRBV5-1 to TRBJ2-1, with 7 bases fitting TRBD1. V was clipped by 4 bases and J by 1 base; unmatched bases: 2. This CDR3 has 14 residues. Germline CDR1 is SGHRS and CDR2 is YFSETQ. The CDR3 loop reads CASSTGQSYNEQFF. As DNA, the CDR3 is TGCGCCAGCAGCACGGGACAGTCCTACAATGAGCAGTTCTTC.

This rearrangement joins TRBV4-2 to TRBJ2-1, with unresolved D. Germline V gene lookup returns CDR1 LGHNA and CDR2 YNFKEQ. This CDR3 comprises 14 residues. Deletions cut 5 bases from V and 6 bases from J, with 14 bases between. The CDR3 DNA is TGTGCCAGCAGCGCCGGAGTCCTCTGCAATGAGCAGTTCTTC. Protein product: CASSAGVLCNEQFF.

With respect to this clonotype: A read error may be the cause here, since a much bigger clone is one base away. The chain combines TRBV7-2 with TRBJ2-3, with D unresolved. V was pared by 1 base and J by 4 bases, with 9 bases between. The CDR3 is 14 amino acids. Germline CDR1 SGHTA, CDR2 FQGNSA. The CDR3: CASSLVGFADTQYF. CDR3 nucleotide sequence: TGTGCCAGCAGCTTAGTTGGCTTCGCAGATACGCAGTATTTT.

This clonotype was detected only a few times. This chain links TRBV12-3 or TRBV12-4 with TRBJ1-1, with 8 positions matching TRBD1. V shed 6 bases, J shed 2 bases, and the junction held 5 bases outside the gene matches. The CDR3 loop spans 14 amino acids. The CDR3 loop is CASRRQGLNTEAFF. Written as DNA, the CDR3 is TGTGCCAGCAGAAGACAGGGGCTTAACACTGAAGCTTTCTTT.

This clonotype has more than one count but fewer than ten. The chain joins TRBV6-5 to TRBJ1-5; D possibly corresponds to TRBD1 (5 bases). V lost 4 bases and J lost 2, with 21 bases in between. This CDR3 is 18 amino acids long. The germline V gene encodes CDR1 MNHEY and CDR2 SVGAGI. CDR3 amino acids: CASSSLADGGMRNQPQHF. As DNA, the CDR3 is TGTGCCAGCAGTTCCCTCGCCGACGGGGGTATGCGCAATCAGCCCCAGCATTTT.

This clonotype was detected a few times. The chain uses TRBV9 and TRBJ1-4; D call uncertain. Germline V gene lookup returns CDR1 SGDLS and CDR2 YYNGEE. CDR3 size: 15 residues. Trimming pared 0 bases from V and 8 bases from J, leaving 14 bases between. In nucleotides, the CDR3 is TGTGCCAGCAGCGTAGATTCGGGCGCCCAGGAAAAACTGTTTTTT. This translates into CASSVDSGAQEKLFF.

This clonotype was observed a handful of times. The CDR3: CASSQDWPPTDTQYF. The CDR3 nucleotides read TGCGCCAGCAGCCAAGATTGGCCCCCCACAGATACGCAGTATTTT. The chain carries TRBV4-1 and TRBJ2-3; no definite D call. V was cut by 0 bases and J by 2 bases, with 9 bases left in between. This CDR3 spans 15 amino acids. Germline values: CDR1 MGHRA, CDR2 YSYEKL.